This passage covers 28 T cell receptor beta chains from one sample sequenced in a study of blood T cell repertoires in COVID-19. Repertoires were generated with immunoSEQ multiplex PCR, while TCRdb's copy carries only in-frame clones and drops some. The table lists about 300,000 clones, 90% of them singletons. The sequenced sample was PBMCs or T cells enriched from blood (not recorded which). The receptors shown here come from a woman aged 18-35 years with acute COVID-19.

The gene calls are TRBV5-1 and TRBJ2-2, with D hard to call. Germline values: CDR1 SGHRS, CDR2 YFSETQ. The CDR3 has 11 residues. V lost 5 bases, J lost 6 bases, and 5 bases lay in between. Written as DNA, the CDR3 is TGCGCCAGCAGACTGTCCGGGGAGCTGTTTTTT. Its translation is CASRLSGELFF. Together with reference TRBV5-1 and TRBJ2-2, the CDR3 gives the full variable domain: KAGVTQTPRYLIKTRGQQVTLSCSPISGHRSVSWYQQTPGQGLQFLFEYFSETQRNKGNFPGRFSGRQFSNSRSEMNVSTLELGDSALYLCASRLSGELFFGEGSRLTVL.

V is TRBV6-5 and J is TRBJ2-2; 7 bases map to TRBD2. The CDR3 sequence is 16 residues long. Germline CDR1 reads MNHEY; CDR2 reads SVGAGI. The ends lost 2 bases at V and 7 bases at J; junction bases unmatched: 10. CDR3 bases: TGTGCCAGCAGTTACCTCAGAGGGCGGGAGTTCGGGGAGCTGTTTTTT. Protein sequence: CASSYLRGREFGELFF.

The chain employs TRBV6-4 and TRBJ1-5; TRBD1 is a possible D gene (6 bases). The CDR3 is 15 amino acids. Germline assignment: CDR1 MRHNA and CDR2 SNTAGT. V was cut by 3 bases and J by 1 base, with 10 bases left in between. CDR3 protein: CASSEQGGSNQPQHF. CDR3 bases: TGTGCCAGCAGTGAACAGGGCGGGAGCAATCAGCCCCAGCATTTT.

This chain connects TRBV9 to TRBJ2-2, with 9 bases matching TRBD1. The CDR3 is 14 amino acids. V was clipped by 4 bases and J by 9 bases; unmatched bases: 7. CDR1 and CDR2 (germline): SGDLS, YYNGEE. The CDR3 is CASSRGTGRRELFF. DNA of the CDR3: TGTGCCAGCAGCAGAGGGACAGGGCGGCGGGAGCTGTTTTTT.

J is TRBJ2-7 and V is TRBV5-1; 11 positions match TRBD2. This CDR3 is 14 amino acids long. The ends lost 4 bases at V and 6 bases at J; junction bases unmatched: 6. Germline V gene lookup returns CDR1 SGHRS and CDR2 YFSETQ. The CDR3, as DNA: TGCGCCAGCAGCACCGGGACTAGCGGACCCGAGCAGTACTTC. This sequence encodes CASSTGTSGPEQYF.

The genes are TRBV5-1 and TRBJ2-3; the match to TRBD2 covers 14 bases. Looked up from germline, CDR1 is SGHRS and CDR2 is YFSETQ. The V segment lost 4 bases and the J segment 12 bases; nucleotides outside the gene matches: 10. The CDR3 totals 15 residues. CDR3 amino acids: CASSGTGTSGSHQYF. CDR3 DNA sequence: TGCGCCAGCAGCGGTACCGGGACTAGCGGGAGCCACCAGTATTTT.

The chain employs TRBV7-2 and TRBJ2-7; possibly TRBD1 for D (5 bases). The CDR3 runs 13 residues. Germline V lookup: CDR1 SGHTA, CDR2 FQGNSA. The V end lost 3 bases, the J end lost 1 base, and 7 bases lay between the germline ends. The CDR3 DNA sequence: TGTGCCAGCAGCTTTTCAGGGTCCTACGAGCAGTACTTC. The encoded protein is CASSFSGSYEQYF.

The chain recombines TRBV28 with TRBJ1-5; D unresolved. The CDR3 is 11 amino acids. CDR1 is MDHEN, CDR2 SYDVKM, per germline. V lost 9 bases and J lost 1, with 4 bases in between. The CDR3 region has the DNA TGTGCCAGTATGAGCAATCAGCCCCAGCATTTT. It codes for CASMSNQPQHF.

CDR3 residues: CAISWEGPSSGANVLTF. In DNA form, the CDR3 reads TGTGCCATCAGTTGGGAGGGCCCTAGCTCTGGGGCCAACGTCCTGACTTTC. The chain combines TRBV10-3 with TRBJ2-6, with 7 bases fitting TRBD2. V lost 5 bases to trimming and J lost 0 bases; unmatched junction nucleotides: 7. The CDR3 covers 17 residues. Germline values: CDR1 ENHRY, CDR2 SYGVKD.

As for this clone: One end of the junction varies from germline; a read error may be responsible. V usage is TRBV14 and J usage is TRBJ1-6; perhaps TRBD1 as D (6 bases). Per germline, CDR1 SGHDN and CDR2 FVKESK. The CDR3 covers 14 residues. The CDR3: CASSQGGGGSPLHF. CDR3 coding DNA: TGTGCCAGCAGTCAAGGGGGGGGTGGTTCACCCCTCCACTTT.

V is TRBV24-1 and J is TRBJ1-1; 8 nucleotides align to TRBD1. V shed 4 bases, J shed 3 bases, and the junction held 9 bases outside the gene matches. Germline V lookup: CDR1 KGHDR, CDR2 SFDVKD. The CDR3 spans 16 residues. CDR3 bases: TGTGCCACCAGTGACGGGACAGGCCCCCGGGACACTGAAGCTTTCTTT. Residues: CATSDGTGPRDTEAFF.

This clone occurred once. The chain links TRBV15 to TRBJ1-4; 8 bases align to TRBD1. With 3 bases clipped from V and 8 bases from J, the junction kept 11 bases outside the gene matches. Germline V gene lookup returns CDR1 LNHNV and CDR2 YYDKDF (reference sequence). The length of the CDR3 is 16 residues. The CDR3 spells CATSRGRQGRLEKLFF. In DNA form, the CDR3 reads TGTGCCACCAGCAGGGGCAGACAGGGGCGCTTAGAAAAACTGTTTTTT.

The DNA of the CDR3 is TGCGCCAGCAGTAGGACACAGGGGAACACTGAAGCTTTCTTT. It codes for CASSRTQGNTEAFF. This chain uses TRBV5-1 with TRBJ1-1; perhaps TRBD1 as D (6 bases). Germline V gene sequence: CDR1 SGHRS, CDR2 YFSETQ. CDR3 length equals 14 residues. V gave up 5 bases and J gave up 1 base, with 12 bases separating them.

The chain recombines TRBV12-3 or TRBV12-4 with TRBJ1-5; possibly TRBD1 for D (6 bases). Trimming cost V 5 bases and J 4 bases, with 9 bases left between them. The CDR3 has 13 amino acids. The CDR3 is CASSGTGNQPQHF. As DNA, the CDR3 is TGTGCCAGCAGTGGCACAGGGAATCAGCCCCAGCATTTT.

This clone appeared a few times. This chain links TRBV6-2 or TRBV6-3 with TRBJ1-5; D may be TRBD1 (6 bases). With 6 bases removed from V and 4 bases from J, the gap between germline ends came to 13 bases. Germline V lookup: CDR1 MNHEY, CDR2 SVGEGT. The CDR3 has 14 residues. Here the CDR3 reads CASSPDRGNQPQHF. In nucleotides, the CDR3 is TGTGCCAGCAGCCCGGACAGAGGGAATCAGCCCCAGCATTTT.

The chain uses TRBV15 and TRBJ1-2, with a tentative D call TRBD1 (5 bases). Trimming stripped 4 bases from V and 5 bases from J, with 11 bases between. Germline loops: CDR1 LNHNV, CDR2 YYDKDF (reference sequence). The CDR3 runs 13 residues. CDR3 sequence: CATSNQGYYGYTF. The CDR3 DNA reads TGTGCCACCAGCAATCAGGGTTATTATGGCTACACCTTC.

The chain recombines TRBV3-1 (or the pseudogene TRBV3-2) with TRBJ2-5, with TRBD2 as a possible D gene (6 bases). CDR3 length equals 15 residues. Germline V gene lookup returns CDR1 LGHDT and CDR2 YNNKEL (reference sequence). Trimming shortened V by 3 bases and J by 1 base, and 12 bases separated the two germline ends. The CDR3 sequence is CASSHPGTVQETQYF. CDR3 coding DNA: TGTGCCAGCAGCCACCCCGGGACTGTCCAAGAGACCCAGTACTTC.

The chain employs TRBV27 and TRBJ2-1, with 10 bases fitting TRBD1. Germline values: CDR1 MNHEY, CDR2 SMNVEV (reference sequence). V was pared by 6 bases and J by 6 bases, with 8 bases of the junction left unmatched. This CDR3 has 15 amino acids. CDR3 sequence: CASRTGTGAPNEQFF. The CDR3 DNA reads TGTGCCAGCAGAACCGGGACAGGGGCGCCCAATGAGCAGTTCTTC.

The chain couples TRBV11-1 to TRBJ1-2; a possible D gene is TRBD1 (6 bases). Per germline, CDR1 SGHAT and CDR2 FQDESV (reference sequence). The CDR3 runs to 16 residues. Trimming took 5 bases from V and 4 from J, leaving 20 bases between them. The DNA of the CDR3 is TGTGCCAGCAGCCCCTTTCTGGACAGCGATTTCTATGGCTACACCTTC. This encodes CASSPFLDSDFYGYTF. The variable domain in full, completed from reference TRBV11-1 and TRBJ1-2, reads EAEVAQSPRYKITEKSQAVAFWCDPISGHATLYWYRQILGQGPELLVQFQDESVVDDSQLPKDRFSAERLKGVDSTLKIQPAELGDSAMYLCASSPFLDSDFYGYTFGSGTRLTVV.

This clone is a singleton in its sample. V gene TRBV7-6 combines with J gene TRBJ2-1; 15 positions match TRBD2. Unmatched junction bases numbered 10, after V lost 1 base and J lost 9 bases. This CDR3 has 18 residues. CDR1 SGHVS and CDR2 FNYEAQ come from the germline V gene. The CDR3: CASSLVFRTSGREGEQFF. The CDR3 DNA is TGTGCCAGCAGCTTAGTATTCCGGACTAGCGGGAGGGAAGGTGAGCAGTTCTTC.

This sequence joins TRBV28 and TRBJ1-5; D is possibly TRBD1 (6 bases). Between the trimmed V and J ends, which lost 2 bases and 3 bases, there was a span of 11 bases. Germline V gene sequence: CDR1 MDHEN, CDR2 SYDVKM. This CDR3 region has 15 residues. The CDR3 protein is CASSLTGPYNQPQHF. The CDR3 DNA is TGTGCCAGCAGTTTAACAGGGCCTTACAATCAGCCCCAGCATTTT.

V and J are TRBV7-3 and TRBJ2-1; a weak D match, TRBD2 (6 bases). Germline loops: CDR1 SGHTA, CDR2 FQGTGA. CDR3 length: 14 residues. The germline V and J ends were trimmed by 6 bases and 8 bases, with 17 bases remaining between them. The CDR3 sequence: CASSGIGGTHEQFF. In nucleotides, the CDR3 is TGTGCCAGCAGTGGGATAGGAGGGACCCATGAGCAGTTCTTC.

The chain carries TRBV5-1 and TRBJ1-4; the D is unclear. The CDR3 length is 14 residues. V dropped 0 bases and J dropped 3 bases, with 6 bases sitting between them. Germline CDR1 is SGHRS and CDR2 is YFSETQ. The CDR3 loop reads CASSLGGSNEKLFF. The CDR3 bases are TGCGCCAGCAGCTTGGGAGGGTCTAATGAAAAACTGTTTTTT.

The chain uses TRBV2 and TRBJ2-3; D gene uncertain. Germline CDR1 SNHLY, CDR2 FYNNEI. This CDR3 has 13 amino acids. Between the trimmed V and J ends, which lost 2 bases and 1 base, there was a span of 4 bases. The CDR3 loop reads CASSEQGTDTQYF. In nucleotides, the CDR3 is TGTGCCAGCAGTGAACAGGGCACAGATACGCAGTATTTT.

This chain uses TRBV6-5 with TRBJ2-7; 9 bases fit TRBD2. Looked up from germline, CDR1 is MNHEY and CDR2 is SVGAGI. This CDR3 has 15 residues. V was pared by 2 bases and J by 7 bases, with 9 bases of the junction left unmatched. Here the CDR3 reads CASSYTGTLAGEQYF. CDR3 bases: TGTGCCAGCAGTTACACCGGAACCCTAGCGGGGGAGCAGTACTTC.

This rearrangement joins TRBV27 to TRBJ2-5; TRBD2 might be the D (6 bases). V was trimmed by 3 bases and J by 3 bases, leaving 11 bases between them. CDR3 length: 14 residues. The germline CDR1 and CDR2 sequences are MNHEY and SMNVEV (reference sequence). The CDR3: CASSFGGIEETQYF. CDR3 sequence (DNA): TGTGCCAGCAGTTTCGGGGGTATAGAAGAGACCCAGTACTTC.

The rearrangement joins TRBV11-2 to TRBJ1-6, with a tentative D call TRBD1 (5 bases). The CDR3 spans 16 residues. The germline V gene encodes CDR1 SGHAT and CDR2 FQNNGV. With 5 bases removed from V and 3 bases from J, the gap between germline ends came to 14 bases. CDR3 coding DNA: TGTGCCAGCAGCGAACAGCAGGGTGGCTATAATTCACCCCTCCACTTT. Protein sequence: CASSEQQGGYNSPLHF.

The chain employs TRBV10-3 and TRBJ2-1, with D possibly matching TRBD1 (6 bases). Germline CDR1 and CDR2: ENHRY and SYGVKD. The CDR3 is made up of 17 amino acids. Trimming cost V 0 bases and J 7 bases, with 19 bases left between them. For the CDR3, the DNA is TGTGCCATCAGTGAGTCAATGCCGAGCAGGGGCCGGAATGAGCAGTTCTTC. Translating it yields CAISESMPSRGRNEQFF.